The 8 T cell receptor beta chains below all came from one sample that was sequenced in a study of cytomegalovirus exposure and HLA in healthy donors (dated 2017 in TCRdb). Libraries were built with the immunoSEQ multiplex PCR assay. A mixture of 60 forward primers for TCR Vbeta segments and 13 reverse primers for TCR Jbeta segments was used in the multiplex PCR. TCRdb mirrors the immuneACCESS table, restricted to in-frame sequences. Some clones are absent from its copies; in checked studies, under half trace to an unresolved V gene, and the reason for the others is unknown. The sample data list around 180,000 clones, and roughly 71% of these were observed just once. Approximately 1.5% of the sample goes to the ten largest clones. The sample consisted of PBMCs. These receptors were taken from a girl aged 10-17 years in good health and CMV-seronegative.

The chain recombines TRBV7-3 with TRBJ1-1; D gene unclear. The V gene's germline CDR1 is SGHTA and CDR2 FQGTGA. The CDR3 is 14 residues long. Trimming cost V 3 bases and J 0 bases, with 8 bases left between them. The CDR3 is CASSLSLLNTEAFF. CDR3 in DNA: TGTGCCAGCAGCTTGTCTCTACTGAACACTGAAGCTTTCTTT.

This clone has just one count. The chain uses TRBV5-1 and TRBJ2-3, with 12 bases matching TRBD2. The CDR3 has 16 residues. From germline, CDR1 is SGHRS and CDR2 YFSETQ. V lost 2 bases, J lost 2 bases, and 3 bases stayed unmatched. The CDR3 nucleotides are TGCGCCAGCAGCTTCGGACTAGCGGGGCTCACAGATACGCAGTATTTT. Amino acids: CASSFGLAGLTDTQYF.

The genes are TRBV5-5 and TRBJ2-6, with D unresolved. CDR3 length: 16 amino acids. The germline V gene encodes CDR1 SGHKS and CDR2 YYEKEE (reference sequence). V lost 0 bases to trimming and J lost 0 bases, with 7 bases between them. The CDR3 nucleotides are TGTGCCAGCAGCTTGGACCGCGTCTCTGGGGCCAACGTCCTGACTTTC. Its protein product is CASSLDRVSGANVLTF.

J is TRBJ1-1 and V is TRBV27; tentatively, D is TRBD1 (5 bases). Between the trimmed V and J ends, which lost 5 bases and 5 bases, there was a span of 15 bases. The CDR3 runs to 14 residues. The germline V gene encodes CDR1 MNHEY and CDR2 SMNVEV (reference sequence). The CDR3 region is CASSPLGGGTEAFF. The CDR3, as DNA: TGTGCCAGCAGTCCTCTGGGGGGAGGGACTGAAGCTTTCTTT.

This sequence joins TRBV6-5 and TRBJ1-6, with D perhaps matching TRBD1 (6 bases). CDR3 length: 15 residues. Germline loops: CDR1 MNHEY, CDR2 SVGAGI. The V end was cut by 6 bases, the J end by 10 bases, with 19 bases between. The CDR3 sequence: CASRIAQGRGSPLHF. The CDR3 bases are TGTGCCAGCAGGATTGCACAGGGCAGAGGATCACCCCTCCACTTT.

The chain is built from TRBV9 and TRBJ2-7; perhaps TRBD1 as D (6 bases). The CDR3 loop spans 11 amino acids. Trimming shortened V by 6 bases and J by 3 bases, and 7 bases separated the two germline ends. Germline V gives CDR1 SGDLS, CDR2 YYNGEE. DNA for the CDR3: TGTGCCAGCAAAGGGGGCTACGAGCAGTACTTC. This gives the protein CASKGGYEQYF.

This chain uses TRBV5-6 with TRBJ2-7; D gene ambiguous. CDR3 length: 12 amino acids. Germline CDR1 is SGHDT and CDR2 is YYEEEE. Deletions cut 1 base from V and 3 bases from J, with 5 bases between. The CDR3: CASSLNRYEQYF. The CDR3 region has the DNA TGTGCCAGCAGCTTGAATCGCTACGAGCAGTACTTC.

In this sample, this clone turned up a few times. The V call is TRBV5-1, the J call TRBJ1-1; TRBD1 agrees at 10 bases. CDR1 SGHRS and CDR2 YFSETQ come from the germline V gene. V trimming: 3 bases; J trimming: 0 bases; junction bases outside the gene matches: 5. This CDR3 spans 16 amino acids. The CDR3 DNA sequence: TGCGCCAGCAGCTCTGACAGGGGGCTCATGAACACTGAAGCTTTCTTT. Encoded protein: CASSSDRGLMNTEAFF. Based on the CDR3 plus reference TRBV5-1 and TRBJ1-1, the full variable domain is KAGVTQTPRYLIKTRGQQVTLSCSPISGHRSVSWYQQTPGQGLQFLFEYFSETQRNKGNFPGRFSGRQFSNSRSEMNVSTLELGDSALYLCASSSDRGLMNTEAFFGQGTRLTVV.